This passage covers 4 T cell receptor beta chains from one sample sequenced in a study of siplizumab effects on memory and regulatory T cells. TCRdb's table, derived via immunoSEQ multiplex PCR, lists solely in-frame clones and lacks some. Among 95,000 to 100,000 clones listed, around nine tenths were seen once. Sequenced material: non-Treg CD4+ T cells sorted from blood. These receptors all come from a human donor in good health.

The chain employs TRBV7-9 and TRBJ2-5; D gene unclear. The CDR3 runs 13 residues. Germline V gene sequence: CDR1 SEHNR, CDR2 FQNEAQ (reference sequence). V shed 5 bases and J shed 5 bases, with 12 bases lying between them. CDR3 loop: CASSPTTRETQYF. Written as DNA, the CDR3 is TGTGCCAGCAGCCCCACGACACGCGAGACCCAGTACTTC. Complete variable domain (other parts from reference TRBV7-9 and TRBJ2-5): DTGVSQNPRHKITKRGQNVTFRCDPISEHNRLYWYRQTLGQGPEFLTYFQNEAQLEKSRLLSDRFSAERPKGSFSTLEIQRTEQGDSAMYLCASSPTTRETQYFGPGTRLLVL.

The chain links TRBV9 to TRBJ2-1; 12 bases agree with TRBD2. Unmatched junction bases numbered 6, after V lost 0 bases and J lost 8 bases. Germline loops: CDR1 SGDLS, CDR2 YYNGEE. The CDR3 has 16 residues. In DNA form, the CDR3 reads TGTGCCAGCAGCGTAGGCCTAGCGGGAGGGAGGGATGAGCAGTTCTTC. Its translation: CASSVGLAGGRDEQFF.

The rearrangement links TRBV4-1 to TRBJ2-2; 7 bases match TRBD2. This CDR3 spans 17 amino acids. V shed 2 bases and J 0 bases; nucleotides not matched to a gene: 6. In germline, CDR1 is MGHRA, CDR2 YSYEKL. CDR3 loop: CASSQSPSGANTGELFF. CDR3 nucleotide sequence: TGCGCCAGCAGCCAATCACCTAGCGGTGCGAACACCGGGGAGCTGTTTTTT.

The chain has TRBV5-1 and TRBJ2-1, with 7 bases fitting TRBD2. The CDR3 contains 14 residues. Germline V gives CDR1 SGHRS, CDR2 YFSETQ. V was clipped by 1 base and J by 3 bases; unmatched bases: 1. The CDR3 reads CASSLSGNYNEQFF. CDR3 nucleotide sequence: TGCGCCAGCAGCTTGAGCGGGAACTACAATGAGCAGTTCTTC.